The rows below give T cell receptor beta chains drawn from one sample of a study of blood T cell repertoires in COVID-19. TCRdb's table, derived via immunoSEQ multiplex PCR, lists solely in-frame clones and lacks some. Of approximately 170,000 clones listed, approximately 95% are singletons. The sequenced material came from peripheral blood. The receptors originated from an older woman with COVID-19, enrolled during active disease. Each CDR3 is given with its conserved first and last residue. Clone size is stated in some rows and not others, as once, few, many or a class when expanded.

clone_size: .
j_call: TRBJ1-4
v_call: TRBV18
cdr3_aa: CASSNGEKLFF

clone_size: .
j_call: TRBJ2-7
v_call: TRBV7-2
cdr3_aa: CASSHRTGGGYEQYF

clone_size: .
j_call: TRBJ2-2
v_call: TRBV24-1
cdr3_aa: CATGGHRGTNTGELFF

clone_size: .
j_call: TRBJ1-4
v_call: TRBV3-1/TRBV3-2
cdr3_aa: CASSHPQVPNEKLFF

clone_size: .
j_call: TRBJ1-5
v_call: TRBV12-5
cdr3_aa: CASGFPSGPQPQHF

clone_size: once
j_call: TRBJ1-2
v_call: TRBV19
cdr3_aa: CASIPGQGYGYTF

clone_size: .
j_call: TRBJ2-2
v_call: TRBV19
cdr3_aa: CASMRQPNTGELFF

clone_size: .
j_call: TRBJ1-1
v_call: TRBV27
cdr3_aa: CASSPAGTVVEAFF

clone_size: .
j_call: TRBJ2-3
v_call: TRBV19
cdr3_aa: CASSHTRGSDTQYF

clone_size: .
j_call: TRBJ2-1
v_call: TRBV5-5
cdr3_aa: CASSPNYNEQFF